Shown below are 28 T cell receptor beta chains from a single sample sequenced in a study of cytomegalovirus exposure and HLA in healthy donors. Generated by immunoSEQ multiplex PCR, the TCRdb table keeps only in-frame clones and is missing some. The sample lists over 200,000 clones, approximately 80% seen once, with more than 12% in the top ten. The specimen was PBMCs. The receptors were gathered from a woman in her twenties or thirties in good health and CMV-seropositive.

A single count supports this clone. The chain carries TRBV11-2 and TRBJ1-2; D perhaps matches TRBD1 (6 bases). The V gene's germline CDR1 is SGHAT and CDR2 FQNNGV. Deletions cut 4 bases from V and 5 bases from J, with 14 bases between. This CDR3 is built from 14 residues. The DNA for the CDR3 is TGTGCCAGCAGCTCCCCGGCTCAGGGGTATGGCTACACCTTC. This gives the protein CASSSPAQGYGYTF.

This chain links TRBV30 with TRBJ1-2; no clear D. Germline CDR1 GTSNPN, CDR2 SVGIG (reference sequence). The CDR3 runs to 13 residues. Trimming removed 0 bases from V and 8 bases from J, with 13 bases in between. This chain's CDR3 is CAWSVERAFGYTF. The CDR3, as DNA: TGTGCCTGGAGTGTCGAGCGGGCGTTCGGCTACACCTTC. The full variable domain, with the rest looked up from reference TRBV30 and TRBJ1-2, is SQTIHQWPATLVQPVGSPLSLECTVEGTSNPNLYWYRQAAGRGLQLLFYSVGIGQISSEVPQNLSASRPQDRQFILSSKKLLLSDSGFYLCAWSVERAFGYTFGSGTRLTVV.

The chain has TRBV6-5 and TRBJ2-7; perhaps TRBD2 as D (7 bases). Trimming took 2 bases from V and 2 from J, leaving 13 bases between them. Per germline, CDR1 MNHEY and CDR2 SVGAGI. The CDR3 covers 15 residues. The CDR3 bases are TGTGCCAGCAGTTACAGGGGGGGACCTACCTACGAGCAGTACTTC. It specifies CASSYRGGPTYEQYF.

V gene TRBV15 combines with J gene TRBJ2-7; D gene unclear. The CDR3 consists of 13 residues. V was shortened by 0 bases and J by 4 bases, with 7 bases between the two germline ends. Germline V gene lookup returns CDR1 LNHNV and CDR2 YYDKDF (reference sequence). CDR3 coding DNA: TGTGCCACCAGCAGAGATCGACGGTACGAGCAGTACTTC. Its translation: CATSRDRRYEQYF.

This sequence joins TRBV5-6 and TRBJ2-1, with 7 bases aligning to TRBD2. This CDR3 contains 15 residues. Trimming took 3 bases from V and 8 from J; bases not matched to a gene: 11. In germline, CDR1 is SGHDT, CDR2 YYEEEE. CDR3 region: CASSSTLIAGDEQFF. In nucleotides, the CDR3 is TGTGCCAGCAGCTCTACTCTAATTGCGGGAGATGAGCAGTTCTTC.

This clone was picked up a small number of times. CDR3 DNA sequence: TGTGCCAGCACCCCGGGGAACACTGAAGCTTTCTTT. Its translation: CASTPGNTEAFF. The chain joins TRBV28 to TRBJ1-1, with D uncertain. Trimming pared 7 bases from V and 1 base from J, leaving 7 bases between. Germline V lookup: CDR1 MDHEN, CDR2 SYDVKM. This CDR3 comprises 12 residues.

This chain connects TRBV27 to TRBJ2-7, with D unresolved. Germline V gene data show CDR1 as MNHEY and CDR2 as SMNVEV (reference sequence). This CDR3 contains 15 residues. V was shortened by 5 bases and J by 2 bases, with 16 bases between the two germline ends. The CDR3 here is CASSTPNEAAYEQYF. CDR3 in DNA: TGTGCCAGCAGTACGCCTAATGAGGCAGCCTACGAGCAGTACTTC.

The rearrangement uses TRBV6-5 and TRBJ2-7; maybe TRBD2 (5 bases). The length of the CDR3 is 12 residues. Trimming took off 6 bases at V and 4 bases at J, with 10 bases between the two ends. The germline V gene has CDR1 MNHEY and CDR2 SVGAGI. For the CDR3, the DNA is TGTGCCAGCAGAACGGGAATTTACGAGCAGTACTTC. Its translation: CASRTGIYEQYF.

J is TRBJ2-3 and V is TRBV5-1, with 7 positions matching TRBD1. Germline CDR1 is SGHRS and CDR2 is YFSETQ. With 0 bases clipped from V and 3 bases from J, the junction kept 4 bases outside the gene matches. The CDR3 spans 15 residues. DNA for the CDR3: TGCGCCAGCAGCTTGGAGGGGGCGCGTACAGATACGCAGTATTTT. It translates to CASSLEGARTDTQYF.

The chain links TRBV29-1 to TRBJ2-1; D possibly corresponds to TRBD2 (6 bases). Trimming took off 7 bases at V and 10 bases at J, with 17 bases between the two ends. This CDR3 is 12 amino acids long. The germline V gene encodes CDR1 SQVTM and CDR2 ANQGSEA. Here the CDR3 reads CSAHPGGWEQFF. The CDR3 coding sequence is TGCAGCGCCCACCCCGGGGGATGGGAGCAGTTCTTC.

The chain employs TRBV27 and TRBJ2-5, with a weak D call TRBD1 (5 bases). V was cut by 2 bases and J by 5 bases, with 15 bases left in between. This CDR3 contains 15 residues. Germline V CDR1 and CDR2: MNHEY, SMNVEV (reference sequence). Here the CDR3 DNA reads TGTGCCAGCAGTTTAGATGGGCGGTCAGGGGAGACCCAGTACTTC. Protein sequence: CASSLDGRSGETQYF.

This chain uses TRBV5-1 with TRBJ2-7; D may be TRBD1 (6 bases). CDR1 and CDR2 from the germline V gene are SGHRS and YFSETQ. Deletions cut 5 bases from V and 3 bases from J, with 12 bases between. This CDR3 contains 13 residues. The CDR3 DNA sequence: TGCGCCAGCAGTCTCGACAGGAACTACGAGCAGTACTTC. This gives the protein CASSLDRNYEQYF.

V and J are TRBV18 and TRBJ1-5, with D perhaps matching TRBD1 (5 bases). Germline V lookup: CDR1 KGHSH, CDR2 LQKENI. The CDR3 is 13 residues long. Trimming removed 3 bases from V and 4 bases from J, with 7 bases in between. Written as DNA, the CDR3 is TGTGCCAGCTCACCGGGGACGAATCAGCCCCAGCATTTT. This codes for CASSPGTNQPQHF.

The CDR3 protein is CAWANRTRPYEQYF. CDR3 nucleotide sequence: TGTGCCTGGGCCAATAGGACCCGTCCATACGAGCAGTACTTC. This sequence joins TRBV30 and TRBJ2-7; D not certain. Germline assignment: CDR1 GTSNPN and CDR2 SVGIG (reference sequence). The V and J ends lost 5 bases and 4 bases respectively, with 18 bases between them. This CDR3 is built from 14 residues.

The J gene is TRBJ2-7, the V gene TRBV13; 11 bases map to TRBD2. This CDR3 contains 15 residues. The germline V gene has CDR1 PRHDT and CDR2 FYEKMQ (reference sequence). The V gene end was trimmed by 6 bases and the J gene end by 2 bases; junction bases not matched to a gene: 6. The CDR3 DNA reads as TGTGCCAGCAGTCCGGGGACTAGCGGAACCTACGAGCAGTACTTC. Translated, it gives CASSPGTSGTYEQYF.

The chain joins TRBV6-1 to TRBJ2-1; D may correspond to TRBD1 or TRBD2 (5 bases each). Germline V lookup: CDR1 MNHNS, CDR2 SASEGT. Trimming left V 7 bases short and J 2 bases short, with 12 bases between. The CDR3 consists of 14 residues. The CDR3 sequence: CASIWGSAYNEQFF. The CDR3 DNA reads as TGTGCCAGCATTTGGGGGTCGGCCTACAATGAGCAGTTCTTC.

The chain has TRBV21-1 and TRBJ2-3; TRBD1 is taken as the D call from the table, unchecked against the DNA. TRBV21-1 is assigned pseudogene status. This CDR3 has 15 residues. The CDR3 bases are TGTGCCACCCGCCAGGGGGCTGCGAGCACAGATACGCAGTATTTT. It translates to CATRQGAASTDTQYF.

The V gene is TRBV2, the J gene TRBJ2-1; TRBD2 matches 7 bases. The CDR3 runs to 16 residues. Germline-derived CDR1 and CDR2 are SNHLY and FYNNEI. After removal of 6 bases from V and 0 bases from J, the junction contained 8 bases not matched to a gene. In nucleotides, the CDR3 is TGTGCCAGCAGCGAGCGGGACCGCCCCTCCTACAATGAGCAGTTCTTC. The encoded protein is CASSERDRPSYNEQFF.

The V gene is TRBV2, the J gene TRBJ2-2; D not certain. Germline loops: CDR1 SNHLY, CDR2 FYNNEI. V gave up 5 bases and J gave up 3 bases, with 7 bases separating them. The CDR3 loop spans 13 amino acids. The DNA for the CDR3 is TGTGCCAGCAGTTTTTATCACACCGGGGAGCTGTTTTTT. This encodes CASSFYHTGELFF. Drawing the rest from reference TRBV2 and TRBJ2-2, the complete variable domain is EPEVTQTPSHQVTQMGQEVILRCVPISNHLYFYWYRQILGQKVEFLVSFYNNEISEKSEIFDDQFSVERPDGSNFTLKIRSTKLEDSAMYFCASSFYHTGELFFGEGSRLTVL.

V gene TRBV30 combines with J gene TRBJ1-1; a weak D match, TRBD1 (6 bases). Trimming pared 2 bases from V and 2 bases from J, leaving 12 bases between. Looked up from germline, CDR1 is GTSNPN and CDR2 is SVGIG (reference sequence). The CDR3 consists of 14 residues. The CDR3 loop is CAWSRGAGNTEAFF. The CDR3 nucleotides read TGTGCCTGGAGTCGGGGGGCGGGTAACACTGAAGCTTTCTTT.

The chain recombines TRBV9 with TRBJ1-4, with 8 bases identical to TRBD1. The V gene end was trimmed by 3 bases and the J gene end by 8 bases; junction bases not matched to a gene: 6. CDR1 and CDR2 (germline): SGDLS, YYNGEE. The CDR3 sequence is 14 residues long. The CDR3 sequence is CASSGQGAGEKLFF. In nucleotides, the CDR3 is TGTGCCAGCAGCGGTCAGGGGGCTGGAGAAAAACTGTTTTTT. The complete variable domain, with remaining parts taken from reference TRBV9 and TRBJ1-4, reads DSGVTQTPKHLITATGQRVTLRCSPRSGDLSVYWYQQSLDQGLQFLIQYYNGEERAKGNILERFSAQQFPDLHSELNLSSLELGDSALYFCASSGQGAGEKLFFGSGTQLSVL.

This clone was observed once. The CDR3 DNA reads TGCGCCAGCAGCCAAGTTGGTATCGGATACACAGATACGCAGTATTTT. It codes for CASSQVGIGYTDTQYF. The V call is TRBV4-1, the J call TRBJ2-3, with D hard to call. The CDR3 has 16 residues. V was cut by 1 base and J by 2 bases, with 13 bases left in between. Germline V lookup: CDR1 MGHRA, CDR2 YSYEKL.

The chain carries TRBV25-1 and TRBJ2-1; D is uncertain. CDR1 and CDR2 from the germline V gene are MGHDK and SYGVNS. This CDR3 contains 14 residues. Trimming took 3 bases from V and 8 from J, leaving 14 bases between them. The CDR3 region is CASSDPRGRDEQFF. CDR3 bases: TGTGCCAGCAGTGATCCACGAGGTCGGGATGAGCAGTTCTTC.

This rearrangement joins TRBV30 to TRBJ2-7, with 11 bases aligning to TRBD2. The V and J ends lost 3 bases and 4 bases, in that order; junction bases with no gene match: 5. The CDR3 loop spans 14 amino acids. Per germline, CDR1 GTSNPN and CDR2 SVGIG (reference sequence). CDR3: CAWSTLAGAYEQYF. As DNA, the CDR3 is TGTGCCTGGAGCACACTAGCGGGAGCTTACGAGCAGTACTTC.

The V and J genes are TRBV6-5 and TRBJ1-2; D is uncertain. CDR3 length: 14 residues. V was shortened by 2 bases and J by 0 bases, with 7 bases between the two germline ends. Germline CDR1 and CDR2: MNHEY and SVGAGI. CDR3 in amino acids: CASSYGQANYGYTF. The CDR3 DNA sequence: TGTGCCAGCAGTTACGGGCAGGCTAACTATGGCTACACCTTC.

The gene calls are TRBV11-1 and TRBJ1-1; the D is unclear. Per the germline V gene, CDR1 is SGHAT and CDR2 is FQDESV (reference sequence). The V gene lost 4 bases and the J gene lost 0 bases, with 9 bases spanning the gap. This CDR3 comprises 14 residues. The CDR3: CASSWTEMNTEAFF. As DNA, the CDR3 is TGTGCCAGCAGCTGGACGGAAATGAACACTGAAGCTTTCTTT.

The J gene is TRBJ2-1, the V gene TRBV11-3; 11 positions match TRBD2. With 6 bases clipped from V and 0 bases from J, the junction kept 10 bases outside the gene matches. The CDR3 runs 18 residues. From germline, CDR1 is SGHNT and CDR2 YENEEA. The DNA of the CDR3 is TGTGCCAGCAGTGTAACTAGCGGGAGCCTGAGCTCCTACAATGAGCAGTTCTTC. Translation: CASSVTSGSLSSYNEQFF.

This clone was detected a few times. The chain employs TRBV10-3 and TRBJ1-2; TRBD1 agrees at 8 bases. J lost 8 bases, V lost 6 bases, and 8 bases had no gene match. Germline V gene data show CDR1 as ENHRY and CDR2 as SYGVKD. This CDR3 is 13 amino acids long. CDR3 amino acids: CAISDLDRGGYTF. CDR3 sequence (DNA): TGTGCCATCAGCGATCTCGACAGGGGCGGCTACACCTTC.